Included here is one T cell receptor (beta chain) sequence, with context. What antigen it recognizes has not been identified. The record has no base qualities; no much larger clone is one base away. The goal of deep resolution MiSeq sequencing was a depth between 1 in 1 million and 1 in 200,000 T cells, and coverage averaged 10x per clonotype. TCR beta libraries were generated with the immunoSEQ hsTCRB Kit. Per the authors' processing: ImmunoSEQ Data Assistant and ImmunoSEQ Analyzer were used for data analysis, and V, D and J genes were assigned according to IMGT definitions. Clonality, which ranges from 0 to 1, was calculated by subtracting the normalized Shannon entropy of productive rearrangement frequencies from one. Public clonotype analysis was restricted to overrepresented clonotypes comprising at least 0.05% of each patient's repertoire. Some 13 age-matched healthy donor repertoires from immuneACCESS served as clonality controls. TCRdb provides this immuneACCESS table in a form limited to in-frame rearrangements. Some clones are lacking; in checked studies, under half of them reflect an unresolved V gene, and why the rest are absent is not known. That table gives V, J and clone size, and the DNA gave D and trimming. The sample includes about 140,000 clones, with about 91% observed a single time. Under 14% of the sample is held by the ten biggest clonotypes.

This sample's time point label indicates: 12 months on ibrutinib. Approximately 2 micrograms of genomic DNA were extracted from cryopreserved PBMCs for TCR beta library preparation. Longitudinal blood samples from CLL patients receiving ibrutinib monotherapy were subjected to high-throughput TCR beta sequencing. The patients were enrolled in a single-center, open-label phase 2 trial of ibrutinib monotherapy. The CDR3 holds 14 amino acids from the cysteine to the phenylalanine. Only the CDR3 DNA is retained, 42 bases long and in frame from the first base. V sheds 4 bases and J sheds 5 bases, leaving 14 bases between their ends. CDR1 KGHSH and CDR2 LQKENI were looked up in the germline V gene. The source of the sample is a study of cytotoxic CD8 clonotypes in ibrutinib-treated CLL (dated by TCRdb to the early 2020s). Regarding the complete study: The cohort was composed of some ten relapsed/refractory and about 15 treatment-naive patients; IGHV unmutated status was identified in some 17 patients. Every remission and progressive disease sample was obtained while ibrutinib was still being received by the patients. Samples averaged approximately 260,000 productive templates and around 91,000 productive rearrangements. Of the 85 to 95 participants in the trial, about two dozen had longitudinal samples available. Cryopreserved peripheral blood mononuclear cells were obtained prior to treatment, at the time of response, and at either disease progression or sustained remission. The response samples were drawn at a median of approximately 11 months into treatment, with a range of about 6 to 36 months. Partial responses were observed in about 25 patients and complete responses in 2; after a median follow-up of 68 months, remission was maintained in some 14 patients and progression was observed in around twelve.

Study-wide conclusions, independent of this receptor: Sampling times were not matched between patients in sustained remission and patients whose disease was progressing, and lymph node repertoires were not examined. At baseline, clonality was higher than in age-matched healthy donors and showed a strong correlation with circulating CD8+ T-cell counts. Public clonotypes were rare and either shrank or stayed stable during treatment, and the rise in clonality at ibrutinib response reflected expansion of private clonotypes. Clonality increased at ibrutinib response, stayed stable in sustained remission, and fell back toward baseline at progression.

Recombination connected TRBV18 to TRBJ2-5; a tentative D call is TRBD2 (6 bases match). This clonotype was obtained from a human donor with chronic lymphocytic leukemia. This specimen consisted of PBMCs, obtained after 12 months of ibrutinib treatment. Here the CDR3 is given as CASSRTIGAETQYF. The bases are TGTGCCAGCTCACGGACTATTGGGGCCGAGACCCAGTACTTC.